Listed below are T cell receptor beta chains from one sample, sequenced in a study of CD8+ T cells in alopecia areata. Sequencing used immunoSEQ multiplex PCR; TCRdb keeps in-frame clones, though not all of them. The sample shows around 200,000 clones, 50% to 65% of them seen only once. The input for sequencing was CD8+ T cells sorted from blood, taken at week 24, from a patient treated with tofacitinib. These receptor sequences come from a human donor with alopecia areata. The CDR3 runs from the conserved cysteine through the conserved F or W. The D gene is left open where the match is weak. Size tells how often a clone was seen (once, few, many) or the class of an expanded clone, and some rows leave it out.

clone_size	cdr3_length	d_call	j_call	v_call	cdr3_aa	cdr3_nt
.	20	.	TRBJ2-2	TRBV2	CASSDGGLRQETSITGELFF	TGTGCCAGCAGTGATGGGGGCCTTCGACAGGAGACTTCGATCACCGGGGAGCTGTTTTTT
.	15	.	TRBJ2-7	TRBV27	CASSLSVGIAYEQYF	TGTGCCAGCAGTTTATCTGTGGGGATAGCATACGAGCAGTACTTC
.	17	.	TRBJ2-7	TRBV7-8	CASTTSLTGMGSYEQYF	TGTGCCAGCACCACTAGCCTGACGGGGATGGGATCCTACGAGCAGTACTTC
few	14	.	TRBJ2-5	TRBV6-5	CASRIGQQGKTQYF	TGTGCCAGCAGGATCGGACAGCAGGGGAAGACCCAGTACTTC
.	12	.	TRBJ1-1	TRBV30	CAWIGGYTEAFF	TGTGCCTGGATCGGGGGTTACACTGAAGCTTTCTTT
.	12	.	TRBJ1-2	TRBV13	CASSYQEGGYTF	TGTGCCAGCAGCTACCAGGAGGGCGGCTACACCTTC
.	16	.	TRBJ2-6	TRBV11-2	CASSFLTSSGANVLTF	TGTGCCAGCAGCTTCTTAACCAGCTCTGGGGCCAACGTCCTGACTTTC
once	14	TRBD1	TRBJ2-3	TRBV5-6	CASSGTGTRVTQYF	TGTGCCAGCAGCGGGACAGGGACCCGGGTTACGCAGTATTTT
.	15	.	TRBJ2-1	TRBV4-3	CASSQDFTGRNEQFF	TGCGCCAGCAGCCAAGATTTCACAGGGCGCAATGAGCAGTTCTTC
.	17	TRBD2	TRBJ2-1	TRBV30	CAWSVLLSGGAVDEQFF	TGTGCCTGGAGTGTCCTCCTTAGCGGGGGGGCCGTAGATGAGCAGTTCTTC
few	14	TRBD1	TRBJ2-7	TRBV27	CASSLGTGAYEQYF	TGTGCCAGCAGTTTAGGGACAGGGGCCTACGAGCAGTACTTC
.	14	.	TRBJ2-1	TRBV2	CASKADSSYNEQFF	TGTGCCAGCAAGGCGGATAGCTCCTACAATGAGCAGTTCTTC
few	16	.	TRBJ2-7	TRBV7-9	CASSHLSPDRTYEQYF	TGTGCCAGCAGCCACCTCTCACCGGACAGAACCTACGAGCAGTACTTC
.	13	.	TRBJ2-1	TRBV10-2	CASSDEGTDEQFF	TGCGCCAGCAGTGACGAAGGGACGGATGAGCAGTTCTTC
.	15	TRBD1	TRBJ1-2	TRBV2	CASSDGGTGNYGYTF	TGTGCCAGCAGTGACGGTGGGACAGGGAACTATGGCTACACCTTC
few	13	.	TRBJ1-2	TRBV13	CASSFRRGYGYTF	TGTGCCAGCAGCTTCCGGAGGGGATATGGCTACACCTTC
few	13	.	TRBJ1-5	TRBV7-8	CASTPGSNQPQHF	TGTGCCAGCACCCCTGGTAGCAATCAGCCCCAGCATTTT
.	16	TRBD2	TRBJ2-1	TRBV6-1	CASSEAPSGGMNEQFF	TGTGCCAGCAGTGAAGCGCCCAGCGGGGGGATGAATGAGCAGTTCTTC
.	13	.	TRBJ1-6	TRBV7-9	CATRTQNSSPLHF	TGTGCCACGCGGACACAGAACAGTTCACCCCTCCACTTT
once	13	.	TRBJ2-5	TRBV28	CASNYGGQETQYF	TGTGCCAGCAATTACGGGGGCCAAGAGACCCAGTACTTC
once	13	.	TRBJ1-6	TRBV13	CASRDNKGSPLHF	TGTGCCAGCAGAGATAATAAGGGTTCACCCCTCCACTTT
few	16	.	TRBJ1-2	TRBV15	CATSRSILGLIEGYTF	TGTGCCACCAGCAGGAGCATCTTAGGGTTGATTGAGGGCTACACCTTC
.	11	.	TRBJ1-1	TRBV27	CASKMNTEAFF	TGTGCCAGCAAGATGAACACTGAAGCTTTCTTT
.	14	TRBD1	TRBJ1-1	TRBV29-1	CSVATGTGGAEAFF	TGCAGCGTAGCCACCGGGACAGGGGGGGCTGAAGCTTTCTTT
.	13	.	TRBJ2-7	TRBV9	CASSATRHGEQYF	TGTGCCAGCAGCGCCACCCGACACGGCGAGCAGTACTTC
.	13	.	TRBJ2-7	TRBV29-1	CSVEGGQPYEQYF	TGCAGCGTTGAAGGAGGACAGCCCTACGAGCAGTACTTC
few	13	TRBD2	TRBJ2-7	TRBV10-2	CASSAGGTYEQYF	TGCGCCAGCAGTGCCGGGGGGACCTACGAGCAGTACTTC
few	16	.	TRBJ2-7	TRBV25-1	CASSGRKGQGTYEQYF	TGTGCCAGCAGTGGTCGTAAAGGGCAGGGGACCTACGAGCAGTACTTC
once	14	TRBD2	TRBJ2-7	TRBV28	CASFDSGGTYEQYF	TGTGCCAGCTTTGATAGCGGGGGGACCTACGAGCAGTACTTC
.	13	.	TRBJ2-7	TRBV4-3	CASSQDRAYEQYF	TGCGCCAGCAGCCAAGATCGAGCGTACGAGCAGTACTTC
.	16	.	TRBJ2-1	TRBV7-8	CASSPSSGIQINEQFF	TGTGCCAGCAGCCCTTCATCCGGGATACAGATCAATGAGCAGTTCTTC
.	13	.	TRBJ2-2	TRBV29-1	CSTQGANTGELFF	TGCAGCACCCAGGGAGCGAACACCGGGGAGCTGTTTTTT
.	14	.	TRBJ1-5	TRBV27	CASSQGPRNQPQHF	TGTGCCAGCAGCCAGGGCCCCCGGAATCAGCCCCAGCATTTT
.	15	TRBD2	TRBJ2-7	TRBV6-6	CASSYSSGGSYEQYF	TGTGCCAGCAGTTACTCGTCGGGGGGGTCCTACGAGCAGTACTTC
few	14	TRBD2	TRBJ2-1	TRBV29-1	CSVVGAKGRDEQFF	TGCAGCGTTGTTGGGGCGAAAGGGAGGGATGAGCAGTTCTTC
.	19	TRBD2	TRBJ2-3	TRBV4-1	CASSQILAGDDPTTDTQYF	TGCGCCAGCAGCCAAATTCTAGCGGGGGACGATCCAACTACAGATACGCAGTATTTT
few	19	TRBD2	TRBJ2-7	TRBV10-3	CAISLLSTSGGTPSYEQYF	TGTGCCATCAGCCTTCTTTCAACTAGCGGGGGGACTCCCTCCTACGAGCAGTACTTC
.	11	.	TRBJ2-1	TRBV7-9	CASSPGTEQFF	TGTGCCAGCAGCCCGGGGACAGAGCAGTTCTTC
once	13	.	TRBJ2-1	TRBV29-1	CSVDPRDRNEQFF	TGCAGCGTCGACCCCCGGGATAGAAATGAGCAGTTCTTC
.	14	TRBD1	TRBJ2-5	TRBV15	CATSGRDRVETQYF	TGTGCCACCAGCGGCCGCGACAGGGTCGAGACCCAGTACTTC
.	12	.	TRBJ2-7	TRBV25-1	CASSTGSYEQYF	TGTGCCAGCAGTACAGGCTCCTACGAGCAGTACTTC
.	16	.	TRBJ1-6	TRBV4-3	CASSQDRGARASPLHF	TGCGCCAGCAGCCAAGATCGGGGGGCGCGGGCTTCACCCCTCCACTTT
.	15	TRBD1	TRBJ1-2	TRBV25-1	CASSEAGQGLSGYTF	TGTGCCAGCAGTGAGGCGGGACAGGGATTAAGTGGCTACACCTTC
.	15	.	TRBJ2-3	TRBV7-6	CASSFPSAGPDTQYF	TGTGCCAGCAGCTTCCCTAGCGCGGGTCCAGATACGCAGTATTTT
.	19	TRBD2	TRBJ2-1	TRBV4-1	CASSQDPDPLAGDRREQFF	TGCGCCAGCAGCCAAGACCCCGATCCCCTAGCGGGGGATAGAAGGGAGCAGTTCTTC